This T cell receptor (beta chain) was captured in a study of lung T cells in sarcoidosis with Löfgren's syndrome. Study in general: Löfgren's syndrome patients were the main repertoire analysis focus. Study results and caveats: Paired TRAV12-1/TRBV2 TCRs showed CDR3 homology and preferential pairing. Shared TRAV12-1 and TRBV2 CDR3 motifs were reported across several patients.

At least ten counts were recorded for this clonotype. Its target is not known. TCRdb redid the calling of the reads with MiXCR, one entry per CDR3 protein. Of tens of thousands of distinct CDR3 sequences in the sample, approximately 22% were seen once. The CDR3 is 14 amino acids. The V and J ends lost 0 bases and 2 bases respectively, with 7 bases between them. CDR1 MNHNY and CDR2 SVGAGI come from the germline V gene (reference sequence). The origin of this receptor is a human donor with sarcoidosis (Löfgren's syndrome or another form), or a control subject (not recorded which). This chain joins TRBV6-6 and TRBJ1-2, with D unresolved. Sequencing used CD4+ T cells from PBMCs. The CDR3 DNA is TGTGCCAGCAGTTACTCGGGAACAAACTATGGCTACACCTTC. Protein product: CASSYSGTNYGYTF.